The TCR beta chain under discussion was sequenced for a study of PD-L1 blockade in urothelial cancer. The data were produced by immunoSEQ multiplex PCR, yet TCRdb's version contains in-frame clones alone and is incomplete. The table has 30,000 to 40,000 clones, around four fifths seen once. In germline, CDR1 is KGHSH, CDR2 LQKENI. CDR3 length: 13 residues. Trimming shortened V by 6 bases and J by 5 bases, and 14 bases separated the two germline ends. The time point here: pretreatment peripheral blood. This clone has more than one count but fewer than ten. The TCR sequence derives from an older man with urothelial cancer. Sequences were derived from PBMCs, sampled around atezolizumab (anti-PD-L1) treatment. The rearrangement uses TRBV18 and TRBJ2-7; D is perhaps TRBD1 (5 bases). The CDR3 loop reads CASSPGQKNEQYF. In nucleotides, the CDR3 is TGTGCCAGCTCTCCCGGACAAAAAAACGAGCAGTACTTC. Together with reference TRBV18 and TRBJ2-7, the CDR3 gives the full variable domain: NAGVMQNPRHLVRRRGQEARLRCSPMKGHSHVYWYRQLPEEGLKFMVYLQKENIIDESGMPKERFSAEFPKEGPSILRIQQVVRGDSAAYFCASSPGQKNEQYFGPGTRLTVT.